The subject of this entry is one TCR beta chain. Its specificity is not known. The Oncomine TCR Beta short-read assay sequenced DNA from cultured CD4+ T cells. TCRdb re-derived calls from the PCR reads in MiXCR, one entry per CDR3 protein. The sample lists about 13,000 distinct CDR3 sequences; 60% to 70% were seen once. Treatment denoted: approximately 11-day PBMC culture with coronavirus spike peptide pools or control peptides (ViraFEST assay). This sample was included in a study of vaccination and CD4 T cells after COVID-19. V lost 4 bases, J lost 2 bases, and 9 bases lay in between. The length of the CDR3 is 14 residues. Germline CDR1 SNHLY, CDR2 FYNNEI.

The chain uses TRBV2 and TRBJ1-5; no definite D call. Sequencing was carried out using CD4+ T cells from blood, cultured in vitro. This receptor was obtained from a human donor who had recovered from COVID-19. For the CDR3, the DNA is TGTGCCAGCAGTGGGACCGGGGGCAATCAGCCCCAGCATTTT. The encoded protein is CASSGTGGNQPQHF.